These 5 T cell receptor beta chains share one sample of origin, sequenced in a study of cytomegalovirus exposure and HLA in healthy donors. Use of 60 Vbeta and 13 Jbeta primers characterized the PCR. Measured with immunoSEQ multiplex PCR; TCRdb has only the in-frame clones, and not every one. The table includes some 200,000 clones, roughly 80% detected once. The sample was PBMCs. Every receptor here comes from a woman younger than 30 in good health and CMV-seronegative.

This clone was counted only a few times. The chain is built from TRBV5-5 and TRBJ1-1, with D possibly being TRBD1 (6 bases). The CDR3 covers 15 residues. The germline CDR1 and CDR2 sequences are SGHKS and YYEKEE (reference sequence). Trimming took 4 bases from V and 1 from J, leaving 14 bases between them. The CDR3, as DNA: TGTGCCAGCAGCATACTTCCGGGACAGAACACTGAAGCTTTCTTT. This gives the protein CASSILPGQNTEAFF.

The gene calls are TRBV6-5 and TRBJ2-1; D is unresolved. Germline V gives CDR1 MNHEY, CDR2 SVGAGI. With 6 bases removed from V and 2 bases from J, the gap between germline ends came to 14 bases. The CDR3 is 15 amino acids. The DNA for the CDR3 is TGTGCCAGCAGACGAGTTGAGGATACCTACAATGAGCAGTTCTTC. It specifies CASRRVEDTYNEQFF.

This clone occurred a few times. The chain is built from TRBV10-1 and TRBJ1-1; 7 bases are shared with TRBD1. The CDR3 is 13 amino acids. Per the germline V gene, CDR1 is WNHNN and CDR2 is SYGVQD (reference sequence). The trim removed 6 bases at V and 0 bases at J, leaving 1 base unmatched. CDR3 nucleotides: TGCGCCAGCAGGGGGACAGTGAACACTGAAGCTTTCTTT. It specifies CASRGTVNTEAFF.

This chain links TRBV4-3 with TRBJ1-1, with D perhaps TRBD1 (6 bases). V was clipped by 1 base and J by 4 bases, with 13 bases between them. Germline CDR1 is LGHNA and CDR2 is YSLEER. The CDR3 is made up of 15 amino acids. The CDR3 DNA reads TGCGCCAGCAGCCAAGTGTACAGGGAGGGCACTGAAGCTTTCTTT. Translated, it gives CASSQVYREGTEAFF.

This clone appeared a single time. The chain recombines TRBV28 with TRBJ2-4; a possible D gene is TRBD1 (7 bases). This CDR3 has 16 amino acids. V lost 3 bases to trimming and J lost 8 bases, with 20 bases between them. Per germline, CDR1 MDHEN and CDR2 SYDVKM. DNA for the CDR3: TGTGCCAGCAGTTTCGTCAGGGGGGAGAGTGGTTACATTCAGTACTTC. It translates to CASSFVRGESGYIQYF.